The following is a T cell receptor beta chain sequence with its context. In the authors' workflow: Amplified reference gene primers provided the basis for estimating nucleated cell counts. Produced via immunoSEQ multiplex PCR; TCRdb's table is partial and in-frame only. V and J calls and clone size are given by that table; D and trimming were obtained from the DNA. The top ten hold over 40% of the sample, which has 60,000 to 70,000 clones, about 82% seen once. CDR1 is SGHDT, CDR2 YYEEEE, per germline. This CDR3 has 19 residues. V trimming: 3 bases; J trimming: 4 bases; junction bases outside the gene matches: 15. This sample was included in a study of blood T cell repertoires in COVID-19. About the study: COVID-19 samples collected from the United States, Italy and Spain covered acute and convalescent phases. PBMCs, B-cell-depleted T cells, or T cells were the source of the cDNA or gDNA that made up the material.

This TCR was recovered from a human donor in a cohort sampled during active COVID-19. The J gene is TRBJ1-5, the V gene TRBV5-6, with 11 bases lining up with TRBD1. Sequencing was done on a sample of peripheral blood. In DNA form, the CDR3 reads TGTGCCAGCAGCTCTATTGCGGGACAGGGGGTTCTTGGGAATCAGCCCCAGCATTTT. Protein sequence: CASSSIAGQGVLGNQPQHF. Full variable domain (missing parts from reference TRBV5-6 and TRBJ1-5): DAGVTQSPTHLIKTRGQQVTLRCSPKSGHDTVSWYQQALGQGPQFIFQYYEEEERQRGNFPDRFSGHQFPNYSSELNVNALLLGDSALYLCASSSIAGQGVLGNQPQHFGDGTRLSIL.